Below are 31 T cell receptor beta chains sequenced from a single sample in a study of T-cell memory formation after mild COVID-19. Via MiXCR, TCRdb re-called the 5' RACE reads, giving one row per CDR3 protein. The sample yields 250,000 to 350,000 distinct CDR3 sequences, roughly 17% seen once. The sample taken for sequencing was PBMCs or a T cell subset sorted from them (not recorded which). These receptors were taken from a man younger than 30 who had mild COVID-19 (a few samples of this study predate the infection). Cell type and time point are not known.

The rearrangement joins TRBV6-5 to TRBJ2-7; 9 bases fit TRBD1. V shed 5 bases and J 3 bases; nucleotides not matched to a gene: 8. CDR1 is MNHEY, CDR2 SVGAGI, per germline. The CDR3 runs to 15 residues. As DNA, the CDR3 is TGTGCCAGCAGTCGCCAGCCGGGACAGGGCTACGAGCAGTACTTC. Translating it yields CASSRQPGQGYEQYF.

This clonotype was seen a few times. This chain uses TRBV25-1 with TRBJ1-5, with D unclear. Between the trimmed V and J ends, which lost 3 bases and 5 bases, there was a span of 11 bases. The CDR3 sequence is 14 residues long. In germline, CDR1 is MGHDK, CDR2 SYGVNS. The CDR3 region is CASSDDGEHQPQHF. The DNA of the CDR3 is TGTGCCAGCAGTGATGATGGGGAGCATCAGCCCCAGCATTTT.

Many counts were recorded for this clonotype. This chain joins TRBV5-5 and TRBJ1-2, with a weak D call TRBD1 (6 bases). CDR3 size: 13 residues. The germline V gene has CDR1 SGHKS and CDR2 YYEKEE (reference sequence). V lost 0 bases to trimming and J lost 5 bases, with 8 bases between them. The CDR3 is CASSLVDRYGYTF. As DNA, the CDR3 is TGTGCCAGCAGCTTGGTGGACAGATATGGCTACACCTTC.

The chain recombines TRBV10-3 with TRBJ2-7, with TRBD1 identical over 9 bases. The ends lost 10 bases at V and 1 base at J; junction bases unmatched: 5. CDR1 ENHRY and CDR2 SYGVKD come from the germline V gene. The CDR3 extends over 13 amino acids. The chain's CDR3 is CASRDRESYEQYF. The CDR3 coding sequence is TGTGCCAGCCGGGACAGGGAGTCCTACGAGCAGTACTTC.

This clonotype occurred many times. The chain is built from TRBV29-1 and TRBJ1-1; D is ambiguous. Germline CDR1 is SQVTM and CDR2 is ANQGSEA. The V gene lost 3 bases and the J gene lost 1 base, with 6 bases spanning the gap. This CDR3 contains 12 residues. For the CDR3, the DNA is TGCAGCGTTGACAGCCAGAACACTGAAGCTTTCTTT. Its translation: CSVDSQNTEAFF. Using reference TRBV29-1 and TRBJ1-1 for the parts outside the CDR3, the full variable domain is SAVISQKPSRDICQRGTSLTIQCQVDSQVTMMFWYRQQPGQSLTLIATANQGSEATYESGFVIDKFPISRPNLTFSTLTVSNMSPEDSSIYLCSVDSQNTEAFFGQGTRLTVV.

The genes are TRBV20-1 and TRBJ2-1; tentative D call: TRBD2 (5 bases). CDR1 and CDR2 from the germline V gene are DFQATT and SNEGSKA (reference sequence). The V gene lost 8 bases and the J gene lost 5 bases, with 16 bases spanning the gap. This CDR3 has 13 residues. CDR3 DNA sequence: TGCAGTCTAACCGGCGGAGGCGACAATGAGCAGTTCTTC. This sequence encodes CSLTGGGDNEQFF.

This clonotype was seen more than once but under ten times. V and J are TRBV28 and TRBJ2-3; no clear D gene. Trimming took off 7 bases at V and 0 bases at J, with 8 bases between the two ends. The CDR3 totals 13 residues. Germline CDR1 and CDR2: MDHEN and SYDVKM. The CDR3 reads CASNLWSTDTQYF. The CDR3 DNA follows: TGTGCCAGCAATCTATGGAGCACAGATACGCAGTATTTT.

This clonotype was counted many times. The J gene is TRBJ2-5, the V gene TRBV2, with TRBD1 identical over 12 bases. The CDR3 contains 15 residues. The V gene end was trimmed by 6 bases and the J gene end by 5 bases; junction bases not matched to a gene: 7. CDR1 is SNHLY, CDR2 FYNNEI, per germline. The CDR3 DNA reads TGTGCCAGCAGAACCGGGACAGGGGGCGTGGAGACCCAGTACTTC. This encodes CASRTGTGGVETQYF. The full variable domain, completed using reference TRBV2 and TRBJ2-5, is EPEVTQTPSHQVTQMGQEVILRCVPISNHLYFYWYRQILGQKVEFLVSFYNNEISEKSEIFDDQFSVERPDGSNFTLKIRSTKLEDSAMYFCASRTGTGGVETQYFGPGTRLLVL.

J is TRBJ1-4 and V is TRBV6-5; D gene unclear. V was pared by 0 bases and J by 7 bases, with 12 bases between. CDR1 and CDR2 (germline): MNHEY, SVGAGI. The CDR3 is 15 residues long. The CDR3 is CASSYSGLPAEKLFF. CDR3 nucleotides: TGTGCCAGCAGTTACTCTGGGCTCCCTGCTGAAAAACTGTTTTTT.

This clonotype was seen more than once but under ten times. J is TRBJ2-5 and V is TRBV7-2, with 8 bases matching TRBD2. CDR3 length equals 15 residues. Germline V gene data show CDR1 as SGHTA and CDR2 as FQGNSA. V lost 3 bases, J lost 4 bases, and 7 bases stayed unmatched. This CDR3 is CASSFRIAGGETQYF. CDR3 DNA: TGTGCCAGCAGCTTTCGTATCGCGGGGGGAGAGACCCAGTACTTC. The whole variable domain, filled in from reference TRBV7-2 and TRBJ2-5, reads GAGVSQSPSNKVTEKGKDVELRCDPISGHTALYWYRQSLGQGLEFLIYFQGNSAPDKSGLPSDRFSAERTGGSVSTLTIQRTQQEDSAVYLCASSFRIAGGETQYFGPGTRLLVL.

This clonotype was observed a handful of times. The chain links TRBV19 to TRBJ1-1, with TRBD1 identical over 8 bases. The CDR3 spans 12 residues. CDR1 and CDR2 from the germline V gene are LNHDA and SQIVND (reference sequence). J was trimmed by 7 bases and V by 10 bases; bases with no gene match: 8. This CDR3 reads CATWTGWDEAFF. In nucleotides, the CDR3 is TGTGCCACTTGGACAGGGTGGGATGAAGCTTTCTTT.

Only a few counts were recorded for this clonotype. The rearrangement joins TRBV10-3 to TRBJ2-5; TRBD1 agrees at 12 bases. The germline gives CDR1 ENHRY, CDR2 SYGVKD. The CDR3 consists of 16 residues. V lost 6 bases and J lost 6; bases outside the gene matches: 11. CDR3 in amino acids: CAIRPGTGGDLKTQYF. DNA of the CDR3: TGTGCCATCAGGCCCGGGACAGGGGGCGACTTAAAGACCCAGTACTTC.

V usage is TRBV5-1 and J usage is TRBJ2-7; 13 bases are a match to TRBD2. Per germline, CDR1 SGHRS and CDR2 YFSETQ. J was trimmed by 4 bases and V by 4 bases; bases with no gene match: 11. There are 17 residues in the CDR3. The CDR3 nucleotides read TGCGCCAGCAGCCCTGGCCCGGGACTAGCGGGACTATACGAGCAGTACTTC. Translation: CASSPGPGLAGLYEQYF.

The chain uses TRBV20-1 and TRBJ2-5; 8 nucleotides agree with TRBD1. CDR1 and CDR2 from the germline V gene are DFQATT and SNEGSKA (reference sequence). CDR3 length: 16 amino acids. Losses at the gene ends were 0 bases for V and 4 bases for J; bases not matched to a gene: 10. The CDR3 DNA reads as TGCAGTGCTAGAGATAGTAGCAGGGGGCTGGGAGAGACCCAGTACTTC. Translating gives CSARDSSRGLGETQYF.

This chain joins TRBV18 and TRBJ1-4; D gene uncertain. Germline loops: CDR1 KGHSH, CDR2 LQKENI. Trimming removed 5 bases at V and 8 bases at J, with 12 bases between. The CDR3 is 13 residues long. The CDR3, as DNA: TGTGCCAGCTCAAAAAGAGGGTACGAAAAACTGTTTTTT. Translating gives CASSKRGYEKLFF.

The chain employs TRBV12-3 or TRBV12-4 and TRBJ1-2; tentative D call: TRBD1 (5 bases). Trimming removed 7 bases at V and 7 bases at J, with 16 bases between. The CDR3 loop spans 13 amino acids. The CDR3: CASTPSQGAGYTF. CDR3 nucleotide sequence: TGTGCCAGCACCCCCAGCCAGGGTGCTGGCTACACCTTC.

The genes are TRBV12-3 or TRBV12-4 and TRBJ1-6, with a weak D call TRBD1 (6 bases). The CDR3 spans 15 residues. V was trimmed by 3 bases and J by 6 bases, leaving 12 bases between them. CDR3 protein: CASSFGQGTNSPLHF. The CDR3, as DNA: TGTGCCAGCAGTTTTGGGCAGGGGACTAATTCACCCCTCCACTTT.

This clonotype was counted at least ten times. The gene calls are TRBV9 and TRBJ2-1; weak D call: TRBD2 (6 bases). Germline CDR1 reads SGDLS; CDR2 reads YYNGEE. V was trimmed by 4 bases and J by 8 bases, leaving 10 bases between them. CDR3 size: 12 residues. The CDR3 is CASSLGGYEQFF. DNA of the CDR3: TGTGCCAGCAGCCTAGGAGGGTATGAGCAGTTCTTC.

This clonotype occurred a few times. J is TRBJ1-5 and V is TRBV4-2; D possibly corresponds to TRBD1 (5 bases). V gave up 0 bases and J gave up 3 bases, with 12 bases separating them. The V gene's germline CDR1 is LGHNA and CDR2 YNFKEQ. There are 16 residues in the CDR3. The CDR3 DNA sequence: TGTGCCAGCAGCCAAGAAGACTGGGGGTCCAATCAGCCCCAGCATTTT. This translates into CASSQEDWGSNQPQHF.

This clonotype was detected only a few times. This chain links TRBV28 with TRBJ2-1; D might be TRBD2 (6 bases). V lost 3 bases and J lost 12, with 18 bases in between. Germline V gives CDR1 MDHEN, CDR2 SYDVKM. CDR3 length: 14 residues. CDR3 region: CASSFQRLDFGQFF. Here the CDR3 DNA reads TGTGCCAGCAGTTTTCAGCGACTAGACTTCGGGCAGTTCTTC.

There are a few counts of this clonotype. The chain uses TRBV3-1 and TRBJ2-2; TRBD2 matches 9 bases. The CDR3 is made up of 18 amino acids. The V segment lost 3 bases and the J segment 3 bases; nucleotides outside the gene matches: 11. The germline gives CDR1 LGHDT, CDR2 YNNKEL (reference sequence). CDR3 sequence: CASSQAGGTSYYTGELFF. CDR3 DNA: TGTGCCAGCAGCCAGGCTGGTGGGACTAGCTACTACACCGGGGAGCTGTTTTTT. Looking up the rest from reference TRBV3-1 and TRBJ2-2 gives the full variable domain: DTAVSQTPKYLVTQMGNDKSIKCEQNLGHDTMYWYKQDSKKFLKIMFSYNNKELIINETVPNRFSPKSPDKAHLNLHINSLELGDSAVYFCASSQAGGTSYYTGELFFGEGSRLTVL.

This clonotype was seen only a few times. The V call is TRBV6-2 or TRBV6-3, the J call TRBJ1-1; D gene unclear. The CDR3 is 16 residues long. The germline V gene encodes CDR1 MNHEY and CDR2 SVGEGT. The V gene lost 7 bases and the J gene lost 2 bases, with 20 bases spanning the gap. CDR3: CASTPGGVRANTEAFF. CDR3 DNA: TGTGCCAGCACTCCAGGAGGAGTTAGGGCAAACACTGAAGCTTTCTTT.

This clonotype came up many times. The chain combines TRBV7-9 with TRBJ1-5; no firm D call. Germline CDR1 is SEHNR and CDR2 is FQNEAQ (reference sequence). Between the trimmed V and J ends, which lost 5 bases and 5 bases, there was a span of 7 bases. This CDR3 region has 12 residues. CDR3 sequence: CASSRIDQPQHF. The CDR3 DNA is TGTGCCAGCAGCCGAATCGATCAGCCCCAGCATTTT. The whole variable domain, filled in from reference TRBV7-9 and TRBJ1-5, reads DTGVSQNPRHKITKRGQNVTFRCDPISEHNRLYWYRQTLGQGPEFLTYFQNEAQLEKSRLLSDRFSAERPKGSFSTLEIQRTEQGDSAMYLCASSRIDQPQHFGDGTRLSIL.

This clonotype showed up just a few times. V gene TRBV5-1 combines with J gene TRBJ2-7; a possible D gene is TRBD2 (6 bases). Germline loops: CDR1 SGHRS, CDR2 YFSETQ. The CDR3 spans 14 residues. With 0 bases removed from V and 4 bases from J, the gap between germline ends came to 11 bases. The CDR3 reads CASSLGGGRYEQYV. Here the CDR3 DNA reads TGCGCCAGCAGCTTGGGGGGAGGAAGGTACGAGCAGTACGTC.

This sequence joins TRBV21-1 and TRBJ1-1; TRBD1 is taken as the D call from the table, unchecked against the DNA. TRBV21-1 is designated a pseudogene. The CDR3 has 16 residues. The DNA of the CDR3 is TGTGCCAGCCGCTCAGGGACAGGGGGCCTTAAGACTGAAGCTTTCTTT. This encodes CASRSGTGGLKTEAFF.

This CDR3 is CASSQGRDYEQYV. In nucleotides, the CDR3 is TGTGCCAGCTCACAGGGCAGGGACTACGAGCAGTACGTC. The rearrangement joins TRBV18 to TRBJ2-7; D may be TRBD1 (5 bases). CDR1 is KGHSH, CDR2 LQKENI, per germline. V lost 4 bases, J lost 3 bases, and 10 bases lay in between. The CDR3 spans 13 residues.

V gene TRBV6-1 combines with J gene TRBJ2-2, with D hard to call. The CDR3 loop spans 15 amino acids. The V and J ends lost 2 bases and 7 bases respectively, with 14 bases between them. Germline CDR1 and CDR2: MNHNS and SASEGT. CDR3: CASSESLASYGELFF. CDR3 in DNA: TGTGCCAGCAGTGAATCTTTAGCCAGCTACGGGGAGCTGTTTTTT.

This clonotype was detected only a few times. The chain joins TRBV14 to TRBJ1-5; D possibly corresponds to TRBD1 (6 bases). Trimming shortened V by 3 bases and J by 2 bases, and 8 bases separated the two germline ends. The CDR3 extends over 14 amino acids. CDR1 is SGHDN and CDR2 is FVKESK in the germline V gene. This CDR3 reads CASSQGGGNQPQHF. CDR3 in DNA: TGTGCCAGCAGCCAGGGGGGCGGCAATCAGCCCCAGCATTTT.

The rearrangement links TRBV6-5 to TRBJ2-7; D is uncertain. Germline lookup yields CDR1 MNHEY and CDR2 SVGAGI. There are 13 residues in the CDR3. Between the trimmed V and J ends, which lost 6 bases and 6 bases, there was a span of 15 bases. The CDR3 DNA reads as TGTGCCAGCAGAAGCCTCCTTCGCGGCGAGCAGTACTTC. Protein product: CASRSLLRGEQYF.

The V and J genes are TRBV7-8 and TRBJ2-5, with 10 positions matching TRBD2. The CDR3 consists of 17 residues. V dropped 6 bases and J dropped 7; count of bases not matched to a gene: 17. Germline-derived CDR1 and CDR2 are SGHVS and FQNEAQ. CDR3 amino acids: CASRPTSGAARGLTQYF. The CDR3 DNA reads as TGTGCCAGCAGGCCAACTAGCGGGGCCGCCCGGGGTTTGACCCAGTACTTC.

This clonotype was seen more than once but under ten times. This chain's CDR3 is CASSDPGQGYNEQFF. DNA of the CDR3: TGTGCCAGCAGTGATCCGGGACAGGGCTACAATGAGCAGTTCTTC. V usage is TRBV6-1 and J usage is TRBJ2-1, with TRBD1 matching over 9 bases. The J segment lost 3 bases and the V segment lost 3 bases, leaving 3 bases of the junction unmatched. The CDR3 has 15 residues. The germline gives CDR1 MNHNS, CDR2 SASEGT.